This TCR beta chain derives from a study of response to subunit inactivated influenza vaccine. General observations from the study: With each seasonal influenza vaccination, the authors suggested, few new T cells are recruited.

Germline CDR1 and CDR2: LGHDT and YNNKEL (reference sequence). CDR3 length: 17 amino acids. J lost 2 bases, V lost 2 bases, and 7 bases had no gene match. TCRdb reprocessed the RT-PCR reads with MiXCR, giving one entry per CDR3 protein. In the table there are 450,000 to 600,000 distinct CDR3 sequences, approximately 15% of which are singletons. This clonotype occurred a few times. What it recognizes is unknown. The receptor was isolated from a man in his fifties or sixties who received an inactivated influenza vaccine. Material: CD4+ T cells sorted from PBMCs, obtained less than 30 months after vaccination. This sequence joins TRBV3-1 and TRBJ2-2; 8 bases align to TRBD2. CDR3: CASSQLTGGKNTGELFF. The CDR3 DNA reads TGTGCCAGCAGCCAACTGACGGGGGGGAAAAACACCGGGGAGCTGTTTTTT. Full variable domain (remainder filled in from reference TRBV3-1 and TRBJ2-2): DTAVSQTPKYLVTQMGNDKSIKCEQNLGHDTMYWYKQDSKKFLKIMFSYNNKELIINETVPNRFSPKSPDKAHLNLHINSLELGDSAVYFCASSQLTGGKNTGELFFGEGSRLTVL.